This T cell receptor (beta chain) derives from a study of cytomegalovirus exposure and HLA in healthy donors. This clone was seen only a few times. In the PCR, 60 Vbeta and 13 Jbeta primers were used. Sequenced by immunoSEQ multiplex PCR; TCRdb stores in-frame clones only, minus some. Among 130,000 to 150,000 clones listed, over 60% were seen once. Source material: PBMCs. The source of this sequence is a male donor in good health and CMV-seronegative.

In DNA, the CDR3 is TGTGCCAGCAGCGTAGAGCCCAGGGCCACCTACGAGCAGTACTTC. Translation gives CASSVEPRATYEQYF. The chain uses TRBV9 and TRBJ2-7; a possible D gene is TRBD1 (5 bases). There are 15 residues in the CDR3. V lost 0 bases, J lost 2 bases, and 12 bases lay in between. Germline V lookup: CDR1 SGDLS, CDR2 YYNGEE.